The 32 T cell receptor beta chains presented below share a single source sample, sequenced in a study of cytomegalovirus exposure and HLA in healthy donors. PCR primers comprised 60 Vbeta and 13 Jbeta primers. Method: immunoSEQ multiplex PCR; TCRdb's copy keeps in-frame clones and lacks some. Of some 170,000 clones in the sample, 60% to 75% were seen once. The sequencing sample was made of PBMCs. The receptors shown here come from a woman in her fifties or sixties in good health and CMV-seropositive.

This clone was seen only a few times. The J gene is TRBJ2-2, the V gene TRBV7-3; tentatively, D is TRBD2 (5 bases). Germline CDR1 and CDR2: SGHTA and FQGTGA. The CDR3 runs 14 residues. Deletions cut 4 bases from V and 7 bases from J, with 13 bases between. The CDR3 sequence: CASSSERGYGELFF. The CDR3 nucleotides read TGTGCCAGCAGCTCAGAAAGAGGGTACGGGGAGCTGTTTTTT.

This clone has a single count. V and J are TRBV19 and TRBJ1-3, with unresolved D. The CDR3 has 15 amino acids. Germline-derived CDR1 and CDR2 are LNHDA and SQIVND (reference sequence). Trimming took 4 bases from V and 5 from J, leaving 15 bases between them. The CDR3 sequence is CASSTYKEVRNTIYF. DNA of the CDR3: TGTGCCAGTAGTACATACAAAGAGGTGCGAAACACCATATATTTT.

Of note for this clone: The same CDR3 is also encoded by other DNA sequences in this sample. This chain connects TRBV27 to TRBJ2-7; 9 bases fit TRBD1. CDR1 is MNHEY and CDR2 is SMNVEV in the germline V gene (reference sequence). The junction had 5 bases not matched to a gene; V was cut back by 3 bases and J by 2 bases. This CDR3 is built from 15 residues. The CDR3 here is CASSLGQGDPYEQYF. CDR3 sequence (DNA): TGTGCCAGCAGTTTGGGACAGGGAGATCCCTACGAGCAGTACTTC.

The chain joins TRBV18 to TRBJ1-2; the D gene is possibly TRBD1 (5 bases). Trimming took off 3 bases at V and 4 bases at J, with 12 bases between the two ends. CDR1 KGHSH and CDR2 LQKENI come from the germline V gene. CDR3 length: 14 amino acids. DNA for the CDR3: TGTGCCAGCTCACCCCGACGGGGGACCTATGGCTACACCTTC. Encoded protein: CASSPRRGTYGYTF. Using reference TRBV18 and TRBJ1-2 for the parts outside the CDR3, the full variable domain is NAGVMQNPRHLVRRRGQEARLRCSPMKGHSHVYWYRQLPEEGLKFMVYLQKENIIDESGMPKERFSAEFPKEGPSILRIQQVVRGDSAAYFCASSPRRGTYGYTFGSGTRLTVV.

V usage is TRBV6-1 and J usage is TRBJ1-5, with D uncertain. V lost 7 bases and J lost 0, with 7 bases in between. The V gene's germline CDR1 is MNHNS and CDR2 SASEGT. This CDR3 comprises 13 residues. Here the CDR3 DNA reads TGTGCCAGCACCGGGAATAGCAATCAGCCCCAGCATTTT. This sequence encodes CASTGNSNQPQHF.

This clone was counted once. This chain connects TRBV5-1 to TRBJ2-3; 8 nucleotides align to TRBD1. The V and J ends lost 2 bases and 0 bases, in that order; junction bases with no gene match: 2. From germline, CDR1 is SGHRS and CDR2 YFSETQ. The CDR3 length is 15 residues. The CDR3 region has the DNA TGCGCCAGCAGCTTTGGACAGGGTAGCACAGATACGCAGTATTTT. It translates to CASSFGQGSTDTQYF. The whole variable domain, filled in from reference TRBV5-1 and TRBJ2-3, reads KAGVTQTPRYLIKTRGQQVTLSCSPISGHRSVSWYQQTPGQGLQFLFEYFSETQRNKGNFPGRFSGRQFSNSRSEMNVSTLELGDSALYLCASSFGQGSTDTQYFGPGTRLTVL.

This sequence joins TRBV4-2 and TRBJ2-5, with 10 bases identical to TRBD2. The J call is doubtful: the DNA matches TRBJ2-7 better. From germline, CDR1 is LGHNA and CDR2 YNFKEQ. CDR3 length: 15 amino acids. In DNA form, the CDR3 reads TGTGCCAGCAGCCGCTTGACTAGCGGGCCCTACGAGCAGTACTTC. This encodes CASSRLTSGPYEQYF.

The chain links TRBV6-6 to TRBJ1-2; maybe TRBD1 (6 bases). Germline V gives CDR1 MNHNY, CDR2 SVGAGI (reference sequence). CDR3 length: 15 amino acids. Trimming took 0 bases from V and 4 from J, leaving 12 bases between them. As DNA, the CDR3 is TGTGCCAGCAGTTACTCGGGATCAGGGGTCTATGGCTACACCTTC. Protein: CASSYSGSGVYGYTF.

The sample holds one count of this clone. The chain couples TRBV5-1 to TRBJ2-7, with TRBD1 matching 10 bases. The germline gives CDR1 SGHRS, CDR2 YFSETQ. CDR3 size: 13 residues. After removal of 2 bases from V and 5 bases from J, the junction contained 1 base not matched to a gene. In DNA form, the CDR3 reads TGCGCCAGCAGCTTCGGACAGGGGGACGAGCAGTACTTC. This encodes CASSFGQGDEQYF.

The chain couples TRBV19 to TRBJ2-6; possible D gene TRBD1, 5 bases. Trimming shortened V by 5 bases and J by 0 bases, and 14 bases separated the two germline ends. This CDR3 has 17 residues. Germline loops: CDR1 LNHDA, CDR2 SQIVND (reference sequence). The CDR3 sequence is CASSPRTLFSGANVLTF. The DNA for the CDR3 is TGTGCCAGTAGTCCCCGGACACTCTTCTCTGGGGCCAACGTCCTGACTTTC.

The V and J genes are TRBV27 and TRBJ1-4, with D maybe TRBD1 (6 bases). Germline V gives CDR1 MNHEY, CDR2 SMNVEV (reference sequence). V lost 2 bases, J lost 14 bases, and 18 bases lay in between. The CDR3 is 14 amino acids. The CDR3 spells CASSLASGGRRLFF. Written as DNA, the CDR3 is TGTGCCAGCAGTTTAGCATCCGGGGGGCGAAGGCTGTTTTTT.

The rearrangement links TRBV29-1 to TRBJ2-3; 11 bases line up with TRBD1. The CDR3 is 14 amino acids. The germline V gene encodes CDR1 SQVTM and CDR2 ANQGSEA. With 3 bases clipped from V and 5 bases from J, the junction kept 4 bases outside the gene matches. The CDR3 DNA reads TGCAGCGTTGAGGGGGGACAGGGGGTAGATACGCAGTATTTT. This encodes CSVEGGQGVDTQYF.

The J gene is TRBJ1-6, the V gene TRBV7-8; D gene uncertain. The germline gives CDR1 SGHVS, CDR2 FQNEAQ. V shed 3 bases and J shed 0 bases, with 6 bases lying between them. CDR3 length equals 15 residues. The CDR3 here is CASSFESSYNSPLHF. CDR3 coding DNA: TGTGCCAGCAGCTTTGAGAGCTCCTATAATTCACCCCTCCACTTT.

The V call is TRBV18, the J call TRBJ1-1, with D possibly matching TRBD1 (6 bases). This CDR3 is built from 14 residues. V shed 5 bases and J shed 1 base, with 11 bases lying between them. CDR1 and CDR2 (germline): KGHSH, LQKENI. The CDR3 reads CASSTTGRNTEAFF. In DNA form, the CDR3 reads TGTGCCAGCTCAACAACAGGGAGGAACACTGAAGCTTTCTTT.

This chain links TRBV5-4 with TRBJ1-4; perhaps TRBD1 as D (6 bases). The V end lost 0 bases, the J end lost 4 bases, and 13 bases lay between the germline ends. There are 16 residues in the CDR3. The germline gives CDR1 SGHNT, CDR2 YYREEE (reference sequence). The CDR3, as DNA: TGTGCCAGCAGCTTGGGCCGGGGACAAGTTAATGAAAAACTGTTTTTT. Translated, it gives CASSLGRGQVNEKLFF.

This clone occurred once. CDR3: CASKPSGGAYNEQFF. The DNA for the CDR3 is TGTGCCAGCAAACCCAGCGGGGGGGCCTACAATGAGCAGTTCTTC. The J gene is TRBJ2-1, the V gene TRBV6-5; 10 bases are shared with TRBD2. The V segment lost 7 bases and the J segment 2 bases; nucleotides outside the gene matches: 5. Germline CDR1 is MNHEY and CDR2 is SVGAGI. The CDR3 length is 15 residues.

This clone was counted only a few times. This CDR3 reads CASSTMGQTNTEAFF. CDR3 in DNA: TGTGCCAGCAGCACAATGGGACAGACGAACACTGAAGCTTTCTTT. The rearrangement uses TRBV7-9 and TRBJ1-1; TRBD1 aligns across 7 bases. J was trimmed by 1 base and V by 5 bases; bases with no gene match: 7. Per germline, CDR1 SEHNR and CDR2 FQNEAQ (reference sequence). The CDR3 covers 15 residues.

Only a few counts were recorded for this clone. V usage is TRBV7-9 and J usage is TRBJ2-5; TRBD2 matches at 11 bases. The CDR3 totals 15 residues. The V and J ends lost 10 bases and 1 base, in that order; junction bases with no gene match: 8. CDR1 SEHNR and CDR2 FQNEAQ come from the germline V gene (reference sequence). The CDR3 nucleotides read TGTGCCATCCAACCGGGACTAGCGGCCCAAGAGACCCAGTACTTC. Amino acids: CAIQPGLAAQETQYF.

This clone turned up a few times. The chain joins TRBV10-3 to TRBJ1-2; D gene unclear. Looked up from germline, CDR1 is ENHRY and CDR2 is SYGVKD. The CDR3 runs to 12 residues. V shed 8 bases and J shed 8 bases, with 15 bases lying between them. CDR3 nucleotide sequence: TGTGCCATCCTCCGGGATTTGGGAGGCTACACCTTC. Protein sequence: CAILRDLGGYTF.

J is TRBJ2-5 and V is TRBV7-9; TRBD2 might be the D (6 bases). The CDR3 has 14 residues. The ends were cut back, 3 bases at V and 1 base at J, with 9 bases in the middle. CDR1 is SEHNR and CDR2 is FQNEAQ in the germline V gene (reference sequence). The CDR3 loop reads CASSFGGTQETQYF. The CDR3 DNA reads as TGTGCCAGCAGCTTTGGCGGGACCCAAGAGACCCAGTACTTC.

The chain combines TRBV5-1 with TRBJ1-3; 7 positions agree with TRBD1. Germline-derived CDR1 and CDR2 are SGHRS and YFSETQ. Trimming took 0 bases from V and 3 from J; bases not matched to a gene: 3. CDR3 length: 15 amino acids. CDR3 amino acids: CASSLGGQLGNTIYF. CDR3 bases: TGCGCCAGCAGCTTGGGGGGACAGCTTGGAAACACCATATATTTT.

This clone was detected a few times. The chain couples TRBV7-8 to TRBJ1-1; TRBD1 matches 9 bases. CDR1 SGHVS and CDR2 FQNEAQ come from the germline V gene. With V trimmed by 7 bases and J by 6 bases, 9 bases remained unmatched. This CDR3 has 14 residues. The CDR3 spells CASNPTGGSSEAFF. The CDR3 DNA sequence: TGTGCCAGCAACCCGACAGGGGGGAGCTCTGAAGCTTTCTTT.

This clone was seen once. The J gene is TRBJ1-1, the V gene TRBV30; D remains ambiguous. V lost 4 bases to trimming and J lost 0 bases, with 12 bases between them. Germline loops: CDR1 GTSNPN, CDR2 SVGIG (reference sequence). The CDR3 extends over 14 amino acids. The CDR3 DNA reads TGTGCCTGGAATCGCAGAACCATGAACACTGAAGCTTTCTTT. Its translation is CAWNRRTMNTEAFF.

The V call is TRBV7-2, the J call TRBJ2-7; D is possibly TRBD2 (5 bases). CDR1 is SGHTA, CDR2 FQGNSA, per germline. The CDR3 extends over 14 amino acids. With 5 bases removed from V and 3 bases from J, the gap between germline ends came to 14 bases. The CDR3 nucleotides read TGTGCCAGCAGCCCTCTTCTCGGGGACTACGAGCAGTACTTC. Its translation: CASSPLLGDYEQYF.

The J gene is TRBJ2-5, the V gene TRBV4-1; D call uncertain. This CDR3 region has 13 residues. V was trimmed by 4 bases and J by 2 bases, leaving 8 bases between them. Germline values: CDR1 MGHRA, CDR2 YSYEKL. The CDR3 nucleotides are TGCGCCAGCAGCCCGACCGGGCAAGAGACCCAGTACTTC. This translates into CASSPTGQETQYF.

Of note for this clone: The germline gene is not matched at one end of the junction; a read error may be the cause. This specimen includes other DNA sequences encoding the same CDR3. The chain employs TRBV4-1 and TRBJ1-5; maybe TRBD1 (6 bases). The CDR3 consists of 16 residues. The germline CDR1 and CDR2 sequences are MGHRA and YSYEKL. CDR3: CASSHAVTGFNQPQHF. Here the CDR3 DNA reads TGCGCCAGCAGCCACGCCGTCACAGGGTTTAATCAGCCTCAGCATTTT.

The chain joins TRBV2 to TRBJ1-2; TRBD1 might be the D (6 bases). The CDR3 is 12 residues long. The germline V gene has CDR1 SNHLY and CDR2 FYNNEI. V was clipped by 3 bases and J by 8 bases, with 10 bases between them. This CDR3 reads CASSDSGVGYTF. In DNA form, the CDR3 reads TGTGCCAGCAGTGACTCAGGGGTAGGCTACACCTTC.

CDR3 coding DNA: TGCGCCAGCAGTGAGGGACTCAGGGGACGCAATGAGCAGTTCTTC. Amino acids: CASSEGLRGRNEQFF. The chain employs TRBV10-1 and TRBJ2-1, with a possible D match to TRBD1 (6 bases). The CDR3 has 15 residues. The V gene lost 2 bases and the J gene lost 6 bases, with 14 bases spanning the gap. Germline CDR1 WNHNN, CDR2 SYGVQD (reference sequence).

This chain connects TRBV5-4 to TRBJ1-4; D unresolved. Germline V gives CDR1 SGHNT, CDR2 YYREEE (reference sequence). The germline V and J ends were trimmed by 4 bases and 3 bases, with 16 bases remaining between them. The CDR3 covers 16 residues. The CDR3 region is CASSPDLTSANEKLFF. CDR3 DNA: TGTGCCAGCAGCCCTGACTTAACCTCGGCTAATGAAAAACTGTTTTTT.

The chain employs TRBV5-5 and TRBJ1-1; a weak D match, TRBD1 (5 bases). The V gene lost 0 bases and the J gene lost 1 base, with 13 bases spanning the gap. CDR3 length: 16 amino acids. In germline, CDR1 is SGHKS, CDR2 YYEKEE (reference sequence). CDR3 protein: CASSLVGHGQNTEAFF. CDR3 in DNA: TGTGCCAGCAGCTTGGTAGGGCACGGACAGAACACTGAAGCTTTCTTT.

This chain uses TRBV5-4 with TRBJ2-7; 9 positions match TRBD1. The CDR3 sequence is 13 residues long. V was pared by 4 bases and J by 6 bases, with 5 bases of the junction left unmatched. Germline V gene lookup returns CDR1 SGHNT and CDR2 YYREEE (reference sequence). In DNA, the CDR3 is TGTGCCAGCAGCGGTACAGGGGGCGGCGAGCAGTACTTC. Translating it yields CASSGTGGGEQYF.

The gene calls are TRBV25-1 and TRBJ1-2; the D gene is possibly TRBD1 (6 bases). V lost 6 bases and J lost 2, with 10 bases in between. CDR3 length equals 13 residues. Germline CDR1 and CDR2: MGHDK and SYGVNS. CDR3 sequence: CASSIQGNYGYTF. The CDR3 DNA sequence: TGTGCCAGCAGCATACAGGGCAACTATGGCTACACCTTC.